The 13 T cell receptor beta chains listed next were all sequenced from one sample in a study of blood T cell repertoires in COVID-19. Generated by immunoSEQ multiplex PCR, the TCRdb table keeps only in-frame clones and is missing some. The data hold 60,000 to 85,000 clones, with 70% to 90% observed a single time. The specimen sequenced was peripheral blood. These receptors all stem from a human donor in a cohort sampled during active COVID-19.

The V call is TRBV4-1, the J call TRBJ1-5; D gene unclear. This CDR3 has 14 amino acids. Germline values: CDR1 MGHRA, CDR2 YSYEKL. The ends were cut back, 4 bases at V and 1 base at J, with 8 bases in the middle. CDR3: CASSPSGSNQPQHF. CDR3 bases: TGCGCCAGCAGCCCCAGTGGCAGCAATCAGCCCCAGCATTTT.

The J gene is TRBJ2-1, the V gene TRBV30, with 7 bases aligning to TRBD1. V trimming: 1 base; J trimming: 4 bases; junction bases outside the gene matches: 4. CDR3 size: 14 residues. Germline V gene lookup returns CDR1 GTSNPN and CDR2 SVGIG (reference sequence). CDR3 amino acids: CAWSGGQTYNEQFF. CDR3 coding DNA: TGTGCCTGGAGTGGGGGACAGACGTACAATGAGCAGTTCTTC.

This clone was detected a few times. The chain joins TRBV5-6 to TRBJ2-1; 8 positions agree with TRBD2. With V trimmed by 0 bases and J by 7 bases, 9 bases remained unmatched. The CDR3 length is 16 residues. Germline-derived CDR1 and CDR2 are SGHDT and YYEEEE. The CDR3 region has the DNA TGTGCCAGCAGCTTGGCGGGGCTAGCGGGTGGTAATGAGCAGTTCTTC. The encoded protein is CASSLAGLAGGNEQFF. Based on the CDR3 plus reference TRBV5-6 and TRBJ2-1, the full variable domain is DAGVTQSPTHLIKTRGQQVTLRCSPKSGHDTVSWYQQALGQGPQFIFQYYEEEERQRGNFPDRFSGHQFPNYSSELNVNALLLGDSALYLCASSLAGLAGGNEQFFGPGTRLTVL.

The chain couples TRBV18 to TRBJ1-6; 8 nucleotides agree with TRBD1. With 4 bases clipped from V and 0 bases from J, the junction kept 8 bases outside the gene matches. This CDR3 comprises 18 residues. The germline V gene encodes CDR1 KGHSH and CDR2 LQKENI. The CDR3 DNA sequence: TGTGCCAGCTCACAACGACAGGGGAGGCCCTCCTATAATTCACCCCTCCACTTT. Translating it yields CASSQRQGRPSYNSPLHF.

This sequence joins TRBV7-2 and TRBJ2-7; unclear D gene. V was cut by 0 bases and J by 4 bases, with 7 bases left in between. The CDR3 consists of 13 residues. The germline V gene has CDR1 SGHTA and CDR2 FQGNSA. CDR3 DNA: TGTGCCAGCAGCTTAGCACTAACTTACGAGCAGTACTTC. Residues: CASSLALTYEQYF. Full variable domain (missing parts from reference TRBV7-2 and TRBJ2-7): GAGVSQSPSNKVTEKGKDVELRCDPISGHTALYWYRQSLGQGLEFLIYFQGNSAPDKSGLPSDRFSAERTGGSVSTLTIQRTQQEDSAVYLCASSLALTYEQYFGPGTRLTVT.

This rearrangement joins TRBV7-2 to TRBJ2-4, with 11 bases that match TRBD2. The CDR3 loop spans 16 amino acids. Germline values: CDR1 SGHTA, CDR2 FQGNSA. The V segment lost 2 bases and the J segment 7 bases; nucleotides outside the gene matches: 7. For the CDR3, the DNA is TGTGCCAGCAGCTTATTGACTAGCGGGACTGGGAACATTCAGTACTTC. Translating it yields CASSLLTSGTGNIQYF.

This clone was counted a single time. The chain recombines TRBV30 with TRBJ1-4; tentatively, D is TRBD1 (5 bases). V lost 0 bases and J 4 bases, leaving 9 bases between the germline ends. This CDR3 is built from 14 residues. CDR1 and CDR2 from the germline V gene are GTSNPN and SVGIG (reference sequence). The CDR3 DNA reads TGTGCCTGGAGTGTGGGACTTGGTAATGAAAAACTGTTTTTT. Protein product: CAWSVGLGNEKLFF.

The J gene is TRBJ2-2, the V gene TRBV30, with D unresolved. Trimming removed 1 base at V and 2 bases at J, with 8 bases between. Germline CDR1 reads GTSNPN; CDR2 reads SVGIG (reference sequence). The CDR3 is made up of 14 amino acids. The CDR3 DNA reads TGTGCCTGGAGTGGGCAGGCCAACACCGGGGAGCTGTTTTTT. As protein: CAWSGQANTGELFF.

CDR3 residues: CASSDLGQGLDEQYF. Written as DNA, the CDR3 is TGTGCCAGTAGTGACCTTGGACAGGGCCTCGACGAGCAGTACTTC. The V and J genes are TRBV19 and TRBJ2-7; the match to TRBD1 covers 8 bases. J lost 5 bases, V lost 5 bases, and 11 bases had no gene match. The CDR3 sequence is 15 residues long. Germline V gene data show CDR1 as LNHDA and CDR2 as SQIVND (reference sequence).

The V gene is TRBV28, the J gene TRBJ2-2; D unresolved. The CDR3 covers 15 residues. Germline CDR1 is MDHEN and CDR2 is SYDVKM. The V gene lost 6 bases and the J gene lost 4 bases, with 15 bases spanning the gap. CDR3 sequence: CASRSWALGTGELFF. The CDR3 region has the DNA TGTGCCAGCAGGTCCTGGGCCTTAGGCACCGGGGAGCTGTTTTTT.

The chain carries TRBV27 and TRBJ2-2; TRBD2 aligns across 7 bases. V trimming: 3 bases; J trimming: 6 bases; junction bases outside the gene matches: 7. The V gene's germline CDR1 is MNHEY and CDR2 SMNVEV (reference sequence). The CDR3 consists of 15 residues. The CDR3 nucleotides read TGTGCCAGCAGTTTGACTAGCCCACTCGCCGGGGAGCTGTTTTTT. This translates into CASSLTSPLAGELFF.

The gene calls are TRBV12-5 and TRBJ2-1; TRBD2 aligns across 9 bases. This CDR3 comprises 18 residues. V lost 1 base to trimming and J lost 9 bases; unmatched junction nucleotides: 16. Per germline, CDR1 LGHNT and CDR2 FRNRAP. The CDR3 spells CASGLASGRFSGSLEQFF. The CDR3 DNA follows: TGTGCTAGTGGTTTGGCAAGCGGGAGGTTCAGTGGGTCACTTGAGCAGTTCTTC.

This chain links TRBV11-2 with TRBJ1-6, with D unclear. The CDR3 extends over 15 amino acids. Germline V gene data show CDR1 as SGHAT and CDR2 as FQNNGV. With 0 bases removed from V and 9 bases from J, the gap between germline ends came to 12 bases. CDR3 amino acids: CASSLDPGLSSPLHF. The CDR3 bases are TGTGCCAGCAGCTTAGACCCGGGTCTGAGTTCACCCCTCCACTTT.